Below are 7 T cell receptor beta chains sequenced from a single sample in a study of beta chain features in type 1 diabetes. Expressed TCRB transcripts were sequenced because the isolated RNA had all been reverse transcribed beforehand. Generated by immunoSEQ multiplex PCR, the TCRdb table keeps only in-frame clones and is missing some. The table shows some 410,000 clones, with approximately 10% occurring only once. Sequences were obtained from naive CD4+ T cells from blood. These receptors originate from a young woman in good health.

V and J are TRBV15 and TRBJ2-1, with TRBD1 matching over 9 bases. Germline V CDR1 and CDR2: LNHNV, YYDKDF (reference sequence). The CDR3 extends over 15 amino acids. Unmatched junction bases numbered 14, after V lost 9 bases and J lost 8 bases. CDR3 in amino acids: CATQIPGTGYHEQFF. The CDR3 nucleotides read TGTGCCACGCAGATCCCCGGGACAGGGTATCATGAGCAGTTCTTC.

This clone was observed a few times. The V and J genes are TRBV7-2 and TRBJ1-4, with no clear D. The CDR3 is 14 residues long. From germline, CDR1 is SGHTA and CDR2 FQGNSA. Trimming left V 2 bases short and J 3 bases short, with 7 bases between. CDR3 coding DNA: TGTGCCAGCAGCTTATCGAGGCCTAATGAAAAACTGTTTTTT. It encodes CASSLSRPNEKLFF.

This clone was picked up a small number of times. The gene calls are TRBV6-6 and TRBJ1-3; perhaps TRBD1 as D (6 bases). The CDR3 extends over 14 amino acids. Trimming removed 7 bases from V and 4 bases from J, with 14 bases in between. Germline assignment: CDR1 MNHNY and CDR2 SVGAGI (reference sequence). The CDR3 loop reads CASNRDNSGNTIYF. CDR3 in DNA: TGTGCCAGCAACCGGGACAACTCCGGAAACACCATATATTTT.

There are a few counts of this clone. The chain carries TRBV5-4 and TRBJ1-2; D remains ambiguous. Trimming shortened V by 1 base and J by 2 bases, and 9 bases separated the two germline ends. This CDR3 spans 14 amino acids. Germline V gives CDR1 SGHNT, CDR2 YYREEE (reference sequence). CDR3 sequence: CASSLRMGNYGYTF. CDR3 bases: TGTGCCAGCAGCTTGAGAATGGGGAACTATGGCTACACCTTC.

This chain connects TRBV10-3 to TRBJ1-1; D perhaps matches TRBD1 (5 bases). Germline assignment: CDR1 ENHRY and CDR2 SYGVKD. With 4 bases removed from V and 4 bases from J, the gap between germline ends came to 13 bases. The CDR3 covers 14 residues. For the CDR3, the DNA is TGTGCCATCAGTGGGACGGGGGGGACCACTGAAGCTTTCTTT. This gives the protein CAISGTGGTTEAFF.

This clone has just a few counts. The CDR3 bases are TGTGCCAGCAGCCCCGGGACTAGCGGGAGCAATGAGCAGTTCTTC. Amino acids: CASSPGTSGSNEQFF. V is TRBV7-2 and J is TRBJ2-1, with 14 bases fitting TRBD2. V dropped 5 bases and J dropped 6; count of bases not matched to a gene: 3. CDR1 and CDR2 from the germline V gene are SGHTA and FQGNSA. The CDR3 has 15 residues.

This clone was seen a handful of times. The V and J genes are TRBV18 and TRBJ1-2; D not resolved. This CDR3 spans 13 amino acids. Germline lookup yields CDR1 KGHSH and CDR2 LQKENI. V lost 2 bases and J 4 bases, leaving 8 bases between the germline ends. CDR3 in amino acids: CASSPTDPYGYTF. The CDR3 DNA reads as TGTGCCAGCTCACCAACTGATCCCTATGGCTACACCTTC. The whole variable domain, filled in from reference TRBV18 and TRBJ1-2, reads NAGVMQNPRHLVRRRGQEARLRCSPMKGHSHVYWYRQLPEEGLKFMVYLQKENIIDESGMPKERFSAEFPKEGPSILRIQQVVRGDSAAYFCASSPTDPYGYTFGSGTRLTVV.